Listed below are T cell receptor beta chains from one sample, sequenced in a study of CD8 T cells in ankylosing spondylitis. TCRdb reprocessed the 5' RACE reads via MiXCR and lists one record per CDR3 protein. The sample comprises roughly 180,000 distinct CDR3 sequences, 10% to 15% of which are singletons, and 16% rests with the top ten. Sample: blood, either unsorted or a sorted T cell fraction (not recorded which). These receptors originate from a male donor with ankylosing spondylitis or in good health (not recorded which). Both conserved end residues are part of each CDR3. D genes are given only for firm matches. Size is stated for part of the rows, as once, few or many counts, or as a class when the clone is expanded.

J: TRBJ2-1
V: TRBV4-1
size: few
D: TRBD2
CDR3: CASSQTSGGADEQFF

J: TRBJ2-1
V: TRBV6-1
size: NA
D: NA
CDR3: CASSPINNEQFF

J: TRBJ2-2
V: TRBV5-1
size: many
D: NA
CDR3: CASSLADAGSGELFF

J: TRBJ2-3
V: TRBV6-2/TRBV6-3
size: NA
D: NA
CDR3: CASSYSKLLRGTQYF

J: TRBJ2-7
V: TRBV7-9
size: NA
D: NA
CDR3: CASSLGLDPYEQYF

J: TRBJ2-5
V: TRBV27
size: few
D: TRBD2
CDR3: CASSSLAGVNAETQYF

J: TRBJ2-7
V: TRBV29-1
size: NA
D: NA
CDR3: CSVDSSYEQYF

J: TRBJ2-5
V: TRBV12-3/TRBV12-4
size: many
D: NA
CDR3: CASSSSKYQETQYF

J: TRBJ2-1
V: TRBV29-1
size: many
D: NA
CDR3: CSVERERDEQFF

J: TRBJ1-1
V: TRBV12-3/TRBV12-4
size: NA
D: NA
CDR3: CASSLVMFGAFF

J: TRBJ2-7
V: TRBV10-3
size: many
D: NA
CDR3: CAISETGPPYEQYF

J: TRBJ2-7
V: TRBV9
size: few
D: NA
CDR3: CASSPPFGAGERYEQYF

J: TRBJ2-3
V: TRBV7-9
size: few
D: NA
CDR3: CATGPLTSATDTQYF

J: TRBJ2-7
V: TRBV10-2
size: NA
D: NA
CDR3: CASSERGGLSYEQYF

J: TRBJ1-2
V: TRBV12-3/TRBV12-4
size: NA
D: TRBD1
CDR3: CASSWDRGINYGYTF

J: TRBJ2-1
V: TRBV5-1
size: few
D: NA
CDR3: CASSPGTASNEQFF

J: TRBJ2-1
V: TRBV27
size: NA
D: TRBD2
CDR3: CASSLGTSGRRDEQFF

J: TRBJ2-1
V: TRBV6-5
size: few
D: NA
CDR3: CASSYGASSYNEQFF

J: TRBJ2-7
V: TRBV25-1
size: few
D: NA
CDR3: CASSELDSSYEQYF

J: TRBJ2-3
V: TRBV7-9
size: many
D: TRBD2
CDR3: CASSYSGGAGDTQYF

J: TRBJ2-1
V: TRBV3-1
size: few
D: NA
CDR3: CASSPIGGVGYNEQFF

J: TRBJ2-1
V: TRBV2
size: NA
D: TRBD2
CDR3: CASTSLTFTSGRVAEQFF

J: TRBJ2-1
V: TRBV20-1
size: few
D: NA
CDR3: CSARDRLRANEQFF

J: TRBJ2-7
V: TRBV11-2
size: few
D: TRBD2
CDR3: CASSLVGLEAYEQYF

J: TRBJ2-3
V: TRBV29-1
size: NA
D: TRBD2
CDR3: CSVVGEGLVTQYF

J: TRBJ2-3
V: TRBV10-3
size: few
D: NA
CDR3: CAIRAPGEGTDTQYF

J: TRBJ1-4
V: TRBV18
size: few
D: NA
CDR3: CASSLDSPEKLFF

J: TRBJ2-1
V: TRBV4-1
size: many
D: TRBD2
CDR3: CASSIAGAYNEQFF

J: TRBJ2-7
V: TRBV10-2
size: NA
D: NA
CDR3: CASSRNEAYEQYF

J: TRBJ2-5
V: TRBV7-9
size: NA
D: TRBD2
CDR3: CASSLNLLAGHPETQYF

J: TRBJ2-3
V: TRBV10-1
size: few
D: NA
CDR3: CASSPILDGREADTQYF